Following are 30 T cell receptor beta chains from one sample sequenced in a study of beta chain features in type 1 diabetes listed by TCRdb under 2018. The library was generated by the immunoSEQ multiplex PCR assay. The entire amount of isolated RNA was reverse transcribed using the High Capacity cDNA Reverse Transcription Kit, so the sequenced TCRB transcripts were expressed ones. Here the immuneACCESS table is served through TCRdb, limited to in-frame sequences with V and J called. Missing clones are a known gap in these copies; in checked studies unresolved V genes cover under half, and the rest lacks a known reason. This sample has hundreds of thousands of clones in its table, and 13% to 15% of those were observed once. The ten largest make up over 5% of the sample. Sequencing was carried out using central memory CD4+ T cells from blood. These receptors all come from a man aged 25 to 40 in good health.

This clone was observed a handful of times. The chain recombines TRBV5-6 with TRBJ2-5; D might be TRBD1 (6 bases). Between the trimmed V and J ends, which lost 4 bases and 2 bases, there was a span of 18 bases. The germline gives CDR1 SGHDT, CDR2 YYEEEE. This CDR3 is 16 amino acids long. The CDR3 region is CASSGLQGWGQETQYF. The CDR3 DNA reads as TGTGCCAGCAGCGGCCTTCAGGGGTGGGGGCAAGAGACCCAGTACTTC.

The chain uses TRBV11-2 and TRBJ2-1, with 8 bases fitting TRBD2. The CDR3 sequence is 14 residues long. The J segment lost 8 bases and the V segment lost 5 bases, leaving 8 bases of the junction unmatched. The V gene's germline CDR1 is SGHAT and CDR2 FQNNGV. The CDR3 region has the DNA TGTGCCAGCAGCGGTAGCGGGGCTCCGGATGAGCAGTTCTTC. Its translation is CASSGSGAPDEQFF.

The chain combines TRBV4-3 with TRBJ1-1, with D perhaps TRBD1 (6 bases). The CDR3 spans 16 residues. The germline CDR1 and CDR2 sequences are LGHNA and YSLEER. The V end was cut by 1 base, the J end by 1 base, with 13 bases between. The CDR3 reads CASSQATDSSNTEAFF. DNA for the CDR3: TGCGCCAGCAGCCAAGCTACGGACAGTTCGAACACTGAAGCTTTCTTT.

The table lists this clone with a few counts. One end of the junction varies from germline; a read error may be responsible. The chain carries TRBV10-3 and TRBJ2-1; D gene ambiguous. The germline gives CDR1 ENHRY, CDR2 SYGVKD. This CDR3 comprises 14 residues. The CDR3 sequence is CASSEGPNYNEQFF. CDR3 DNA: TGTGCCAGCAGTGAAGGCCCGAACTACAATGAGCAGTTCTTC.

V is TRBV14 and J is TRBJ2-5; D is undetermined. Germline assignment: CDR1 SGHDN and CDR2 FVKESK. Trimming pared 1 base from V and 6 bases from J, leaving 6 bases between. The CDR3 consists of 12 residues. CDR3 region: CASSQVSQTQYF. The CDR3, as DNA: TGTGCCAGCAGCCAAGTCTCCCAGACCCAGTACTTC.

The chain combines TRBV5-1 with TRBJ2-1, with TRBD1 identical over 7 bases. CDR1 is SGHRS, CDR2 YFSETQ, per germline. The ends lost 0 bases at V and 4 bases at J; junction bases unmatched: 10. The CDR3 is made up of 17 amino acids. CDR3 region: CASSLDSGTVQYNEQFF. CDR3 bases: TGCGCCAGCAGCTTGGACTCCGGGACAGTCCAATACAATGAGCAGTTCTTC.

The chain couples TRBV2 to TRBJ2-2, with D unclear. This CDR3 contains 15 residues. CDR1 and CDR2 from the germline V gene are SNHLY and FYNNEI. V was trimmed by 4 bases and J by 6 bases, leaving 15 bases between them. CDR3 in amino acids: CASSAQLLSAGELFF. The DNA of the CDR3 is TGTGCCAGCAGTGCACAGCTTTTGTCGGCCGGGGAGCTGTTTTTT.

The V call is TRBV7-9, the J call TRBJ2-1, with 7 nucleotides matching TRBD2. The V segment lost 4 bases and the J segment 0 bases; nucleotides outside the gene matches: 9. The CDR3 runs 17 residues. The germline CDR1 and CDR2 sequences are SEHNR and FQNEAQ (reference sequence). The CDR3 spells CASSSHSGLSSYNEQFF. Here the CDR3 DNA reads TGTGCCAGCAGCTCCCATAGCGGGTTAAGCTCCTACAATGAGCAGTTCTTC. Using reference TRBV7-9 and TRBJ2-1 for the parts outside the CDR3, the full variable domain is DTGVSQNPRHKITKRGQNVTFRCDPISEHNRLYWYRQTLGQGPEFLTYFQNEAQLEKSRLLSDRFSAERPKGSFSTLEIQRTEQGDSAMYLCASSSHSGLSSYNEQFFGPGTRLTVL.

In its sample, this clone was seen a few times. The CDR3 nucleotides are TGCGCCAGCAGCTTGATTATCGCCCGCCCCAGGAGTGAGCAGTTCTTC. Protein product: CASSLIIARPRSEQFF. The chain couples TRBV5-1 to TRBJ2-1; D ambiguous. In germline, CDR1 is SGHRS, CDR2 YFSETQ. The V and J ends lost 1 base and 9 bases respectively, with 20 bases between them. There are 16 residues in the CDR3.

This sequence joins TRBV7-3 and TRBJ2-7; 8 nucleotides align to TRBD2. This CDR3 has 17 residues. Looked up from germline, CDR1 is SGHTA and CDR2 is FQGTGA. V was clipped by 1 base and J by 4 bases; unmatched bases: 12. CDR3: CASSLIPRVLAEYEQYV. DNA of the CDR3: TGTGCCAGCAGCTTAATCCCTCGGGTACTAGCGGAATACGAGCAGTACGTC.

The J gene is TRBJ2-3, the V gene TRBV11-2; no firm D call. The length of the CDR3 is 11 residues. The V and J ends lost 7 bases and 5 bases respectively, with 7 bases between them. Germline V lookup: CDR1 SGHAT, CDR2 FQNNGV. The CDR3 nucleotides read TGTGCCAGCAAATGGGGAGATACGCAGTATTTT. Amino acid sequence: CASKWGDTQYF.

In its sample, this clone was seen a few times. V and J are TRBV18 and TRBJ2-7; D remains ambiguous. Germline CDR1 is KGHSH and CDR2 is LQKENI. The CDR3 sequence is 15 residues long. V lost 3 bases and J lost 5, with 17 bases in between. The CDR3 sequence is CASSPNVGSPNEQYF. In DNA, the CDR3 is TGTGCCAGCTCACCTAATGTTGGTTCACCCAACGAGCAGTACTTC.

The gene calls are TRBV6-6 and TRBJ2-7; 12 bases match TRBD2. CDR1 is MNHNY and CDR2 is SVGAGI in the germline V gene (reference sequence). This CDR3 region has 13 residues. Trimming took 10 bases from V and 7 from J; bases not matched to a gene: 8. Here the CDR3 reads CATTLAGGGEQYV. The CDR3 DNA reads as TGTGCCACTACACTAGCGGGAGGAGGAGAGCAGTACGTC.

V gene TRBV5-4 combines with J gene TRBJ2-7; D is ambiguous. V was trimmed by 7 bases and J by 2 bases, leaving 22 bases between them. There are 16 residues in the CDR3. The germline gives CDR1 SGHNT, CDR2 YYREEE (reference sequence). The CDR3 here is CASGPHGAPRTYEQYF. Written as DNA, the CDR3 is TGTGCCAGCGGCCCCCACGGAGCCCCGAGAACCTACGAGCAGTACTTC.

This clone has more than one count but fewer than ten. In the same sample, other DNA sequences code for this CDR3. V usage is TRBV7-2 and J usage is TRBJ1-4; possible D gene TRBD1, 6 bases. This CDR3 contains 15 residues. Trimming left V 3 bases short and J 0 bases short, with 8 bases between. Germline V gives CDR1 SGHTA, CDR2 FQGNSA. This CDR3 reads CASSLQGTTNEKLFF. The CDR3 nucleotides read TGTGCCAGCAGCTTGCAGGGGACAACTAATGAAAAACTGTTTTTT.

The V call is TRBV4-2, the J call TRBJ2-1; TRBD2 matches at 8 bases. This CDR3 is 16 amino acids long. CDR1 LGHNA and CDR2 YNFKEQ come from the germline V gene. V was pared by 0 bases and J by 5 bases, with 6 bases of the junction left unmatched. The CDR3 is CASSQDRQRENNEQFF. The CDR3 DNA is TGTGCCAGCAGCCAAGACCGGCAGCGGGAGAACAATGAGCAGTTCTTC.

The gene calls are TRBV2 and TRBJ2-1; 8 positions match TRBD2. Unmatched junction bases numbered 16, after V lost 7 bases and J lost 8 bases. The length of the CDR3 is 16 residues. Per the germline V gene, CDR1 is SNHLY and CDR2 is FYNNEI. This CDR3 is CASKEKAGGASDEQFF. CDR3 nucleotide sequence: TGTGCCAGCAAAGAGAAGGCCGGGGGGGCCTCGGATGAGCAGTTCTTC.

This clone was seen a few times. Other DNA sequences in this sample translate to the same CDR3. This chain joins TRBV15 and TRBJ2-7, with a weak D call TRBD1 (7 bases). Germline lookup yields CDR1 LNHNV and CDR2 YYDKDF (reference sequence). Trimming removed 3 bases at V and 3 bases at J, with 12 bases between. The CDR3 has 14 amino acids. CDR3 region: CATSRGGDSYEQYF. CDR3 coding DNA: TGTGCCACCAGCAGGGGCGGGGACAGCTACGAGCAGTACTTC. Drawing the rest from reference TRBV15 and TRBJ2-7, the complete variable domain is DAMVIQNPRYQVTQFGKPVTLSCSQTLNHNVMYWYQQKSSQAPKLLFHYYDKDFNNEADTPDNFQSRRPNTSFCFLDIRSPGLGDTAMYLCATSRGGDSYEQYFGPGTRLTVT.

V usage is TRBV18 and J usage is TRBJ2-1, with 8 positions matching TRBD2. The germline V gene encodes CDR1 KGHSH and CDR2 LQKENI. The CDR3 is 15 amino acids. With 3 bases clipped from V and 10 bases from J, the junction kept 11 bases outside the gene matches. DNA of the CDR3: TGTGCCAGCTCACCTTCGGACGGGGGGGCACGGGAGCAGTTCTTC. The encoded protein is CASSPSDGGAREQFF.

This clone was recorded many times. V gene TRBV21-1 combines with J gene TRBJ2-7. TRBV21-1 is deemed a pseudogene. The CDR3 covers 14 residues. The CDR3 nucleotides read TGTGCCAGCAGCAAAGGGGACCGTACCTACGAGCAGTACGTC. Translated, it gives CASSKGDRTYEQYV.

The chain combines TRBV19 with TRBJ1-2; 9 bases fit TRBD1. Germline lookup yields CDR1 LNHDA and CDR2 SQIVND (reference sequence). V was clipped by 1 base and J by 4 bases; unmatched bases: 4. The CDR3 is 15 residues long. In nucleotides, the CDR3 is TGTGCCAGTAGTATAGTGGGACAGGGAAGCTATGGCTACACCTTC. Encoded protein: CASSIVGQGSYGYTF.

The chain carries TRBV7-2 and TRBJ2-5; D gene unclear. Per germline, CDR1 SGHTA and CDR2 FQGNSA. CDR3 length: 13 residues. V lost 4 bases and J 2 bases, leaving 8 bases between the germline ends. CDR3 in amino acids: CASSYEIQETQYF. The CDR3 DNA is TGTGCCAGCAGCTACGAGATTCAAGAGACCCAGTACTTC.

V gene TRBV5-1 combines with J gene TRBJ2-1; D ambiguous. The CDR3 covers 14 residues. The V end was cut by 1 base, the J end by 5 bases, with 10 bases between. Germline lookup yields CDR1 SGHRS and CDR2 YFSETQ. In nucleotides, the CDR3 is TGCGCCAGCAGCTTGCAATCTCGAAACAATGAGCAGTTCTTC. Translating it yields CASSLQSRNNEQFF.

This clone was detected only a few times. The same CDR3 is also encoded by other DNA sequences in this sample. This sequence joins TRBV5-1 and TRBJ2-1, with D unclear. Trimming shortened V by 0 bases and J by 3 bases, and 10 bases separated the two germline ends. This CDR3 comprises 15 residues. Looked up from germline, CDR1 is SGHRS and CDR2 is YFSETQ. In DNA, the CDR3 is TGCGCCAGCAGCTTGGAAGGCCTGGACTACAATGAGCAGTTCTTC. Its translation: CASSLEGLDYNEQFF.

The chain has TRBV11-2 and TRBJ1-3, with D unresolved. Germline CDR1 is SGHAT and CDR2 is FQNNGV. The CDR3 covers 17 residues. Deletions cut 2 bases from V and 0 bases from J, with 14 bases between. CDR3 bases: TGTGCCAGCAGCTTAACCCGGACGCCTCGCTCTGGAAACACCATATATTTT. This codes for CASSLTRTPRSGNTIYF.

Details on this clone: The same CDR3 also results from other DNA sequences found in this sample. V and J are TRBV4-3 and TRBJ1-2; unclear D gene. CDR1 LGHNA and CDR2 YSLEER come from the germline V gene. The CDR3 loop spans 14 amino acids. V was clipped by 0 bases and J by 2 bases, with 7 bases between them. The CDR3 DNA is TGCGCCAGCAGCCAAGAAACAGCCAACTATGGCTACACCTTC. This sequence encodes CASSQETANYGYTF.

This clone came up a few times. The chain links TRBV5-6 to TRBJ2-1, with 9 bases fitting TRBD2. Per the germline V gene, CDR1 is SGHDT and CDR2 is YYEEEE. This CDR3 region has 15 residues. The trim removed 4 bases at V and 2 bases at J, leaving 4 bases unmatched. CDR3 nucleotide sequence: TGTGCCAGCAGCCCCAGCGGGGGGCCCTACAATGAGCAGTTCTTC. Translating gives CASSPSGGPYNEQFF. Filled out from reference TRBV5-6 and TRBJ2-1, the complete variable domain reads DAGVTQSPTHLIKTRGQQVTLRCSPKSGHDTVSWYQQALGQGPQFIFQYYEEEERQRGNFPDRFSGHQFPNYSSELNVNALLLGDSALYLCASSPSGGPYNEQFFGPGTRLTVL.

Only a few counts were recorded for this clone. V is TRBV5-1 and J is TRBJ1-1; no reliable D call. Trimming shortened V by 2 bases and J by 0 bases, and 11 bases separated the two germline ends. The CDR3 extends over 15 amino acids. Germline V gene sequence: CDR1 SGHRS, CDR2 YFSETQ. CDR3 in DNA: TGCGCCAGCAGCTTTTACCTCGGGATGAACACTGAAGCTTTCTTT. It yields the protein CASSFYLGMNTEAFF.

This clone was found a few times. V is TRBV2 and J is TRBJ1-5; D unresolved. CDR1 is SNHLY and CDR2 is FYNNEI in the germline V gene. This CDR3 spans 13 amino acids. V lost 7 bases and J 2 bases, leaving 9 bases between the germline ends. The CDR3 DNA sequence: TGTGCCAGCACCACATATGGCAATCAGCCCCAGCATTTT. Translated, it gives CASTTYGNQPQHF.

This clone was counted a few times. The CDR3 reads CAWSVKFSDTQYF. The CDR3 DNA sequence: TGTGCCTGGAGTGTAAAATTTTCGGATACGCAGTATTTT. V and J are TRBV30 and TRBJ2-3, with D hard to call. Per germline, CDR1 GTSNPN and CDR2 SVGIG (reference sequence). V shed 0 bases and J shed 6 bases, with 10 bases lying between them. This CDR3 has 13 amino acids.